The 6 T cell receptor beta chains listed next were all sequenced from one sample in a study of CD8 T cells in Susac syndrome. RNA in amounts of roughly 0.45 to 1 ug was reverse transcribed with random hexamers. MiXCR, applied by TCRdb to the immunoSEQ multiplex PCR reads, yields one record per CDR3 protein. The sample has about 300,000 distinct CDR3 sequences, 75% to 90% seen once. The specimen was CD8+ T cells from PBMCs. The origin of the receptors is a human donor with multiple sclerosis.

CDR3 amino acids: CASSQDPARGAGEKLFF. The CDR3 DNA is TGCGCCAGCAGCCAAGATCCCGCCCGCGGGGCTGGGGAAAAACTGTTTTTT. The chain recombines TRBV4-3 with TRBJ1-4; perhaps TRBD1 as D (5 bases). The germline V gene has CDR1 LGHNA and CDR2 YSLEER. CDR3 length equals 17 residues. The germline V and J ends were trimmed by 0 bases and 8 bases, with 19 bases remaining between them.

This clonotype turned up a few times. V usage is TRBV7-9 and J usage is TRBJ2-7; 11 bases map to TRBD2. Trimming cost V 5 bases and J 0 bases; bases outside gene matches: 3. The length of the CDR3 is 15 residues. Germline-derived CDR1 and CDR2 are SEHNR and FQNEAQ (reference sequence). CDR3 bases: TGTGCCAGCAGCAAGACTAGCGGGGCCTCCTACGAGCAGTACTTC. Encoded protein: CASSKTSGASYEQYF.

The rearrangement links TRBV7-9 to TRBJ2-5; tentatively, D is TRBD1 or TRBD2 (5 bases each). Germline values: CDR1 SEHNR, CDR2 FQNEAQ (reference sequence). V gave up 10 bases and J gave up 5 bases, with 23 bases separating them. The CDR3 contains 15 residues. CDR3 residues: CATTQGEGRVETQYF. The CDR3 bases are TGTGCCACCACCCAGGGTGAGGGTCGCGTGGAGACCCAGTACTTC.

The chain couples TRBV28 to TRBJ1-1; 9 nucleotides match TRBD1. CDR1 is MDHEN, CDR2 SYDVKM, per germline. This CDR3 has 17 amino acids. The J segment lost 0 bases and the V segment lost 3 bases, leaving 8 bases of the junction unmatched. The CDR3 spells CASSFLPGQGMNTEAFF. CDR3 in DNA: TGTGCCAGCAGTTTCCTCCCGGGACAGGGAATGAACACTGAAGCTTTCTTT.

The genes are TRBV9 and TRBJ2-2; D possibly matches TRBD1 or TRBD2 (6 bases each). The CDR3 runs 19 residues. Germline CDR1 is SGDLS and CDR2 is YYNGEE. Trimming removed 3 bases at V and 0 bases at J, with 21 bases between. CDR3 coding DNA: TGTGCCAGCAGCGAACCCCCGGGGGCGAAAACCGCGAACACCGGGGAGCTGTTTTTT. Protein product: CASSEPPGAKTANTGELFF.

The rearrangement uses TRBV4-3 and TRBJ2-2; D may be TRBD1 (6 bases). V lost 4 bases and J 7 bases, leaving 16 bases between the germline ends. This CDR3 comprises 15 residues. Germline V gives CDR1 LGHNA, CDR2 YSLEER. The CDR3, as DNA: TGCGCCAGCAGCCCAGGGGTCCTTGGGGACGGGGAGCTGTTTTTT. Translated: CASSPGVLGDGELFF.